The source of this TCR beta chain is a study of OX40 agonist ivuxolimab in advanced cancers. The length of the CDR3 is 16 residues. Per the germline V gene, CDR1 is WSHSY and CDR2 is SAAADI. Here immunoSEQ multiplex PCR was the method, and the copy in TCRdb shows in-frame clones only, minus some. The table lists about 90,000 clones, 70% to 90% of them singletons. The sample here was CD4+ or CD8+ T cells sorted from blood, taken in a trial of the OX40 agonist ivuxolimab. The origin of this receptor is an adult with an advanced solid tumor such as melanoma, head and neck, liver or kidney cancer. V is TRBV10-2 and J is TRBJ2-5, with D possibly called TRBD1 or TRBD2 (5 bases each). The DNA end is more similar to TRBJ2-7, so the J call may be wrong. The CDR3 sequence is CASSDPSPGTAYEQYF. The CDR3, as DNA: TGCGCCAGCAGTGACCCCTCTCCCGGGACGGCCTACGAGCAGTACTTC.